These T cell receptor beta chains were read from a single sample in a study of OX40 agonist ivuxolimab in advanced cancers. Assay: immunoSEQ multiplex PCR; the TCRdb copy retains only in-frame clones and omits some. The data show 29,000 or so clones, nearly 95% seen once. Sequencing used CD4+ or CD8+ T cells sorted from blood, obtained in a trial of the OX40 agonist ivuxolimab. Receptor source: an adult with an advanced solid tumor such as melanoma, head and neck, liver or kidney cancer. Both conserved end residues are trimmed from each CDR3. Fields, in order: CDR3 protein, J gene, D gene, clone size, V gene. D genes are given only for firm matches. The listing skips clone size in some rows; elsewhere it reads once, few, many or a size class.

ASSAGVEQF | TRBJ2-1 | NA | NA | TRBV11-1
ASSSGPGQGTYNEQF | TRBJ2-1 | TRBD1 | NA | TRBV9
ASSVTDRVYYEQY | TRBJ2-7 | TRBD1 | NA | TRBV9
ASSPGMLGEQY | TRBJ2-7 | NA | once | TRBV7-6
ASSLFRAQGAEAF | TRBJ1-1 | NA | NA | TRBV7-2
SVELFAGPPDGYT | TRBJ1-2 | NA | NA | TRBV29-1
ASSHGPSYEQY | TRBJ2-7 | NA | once | TRBV6-5
ASSYGESTDTQY | TRBJ2-3 | NA | NA | TRBV6-5
ASSQRTGIVWEQY | TRBJ2-7 | TRBD1 | NA | TRBV28
ASSVASISYEQY | TRBJ2-7 | NA | NA | TRBV9
ASSELFYQGWYEQY | TRBJ2-7 | NA | NA | TRBV6-1
ASSSAGAQQF | TRBJ2-1 | NA | NA | TRBV27
ASSADLTDTQY | TRBJ2-3 | NA | NA | TRBV9
ASSLVGTSGGNEQF | TRBJ2-1 | TRBD2 | NA | TRBV7-2
ASSLYQQGTGANVLT | TRBJ2-6 | NA | NA | TRBV12-1
ASSQAQTSGSKETQY | TRBJ2-5 | TRBD2 | NA | TRBV4-1
ASSQEGLVPSETQY | TRBJ2-5 | TRBD2 | NA | TRBV4-1
ASAGGGTTDTQY | TRBJ2-3 | NA | NA | TRBV10-2
ASSGGLAGGPYEQY | TRBJ2-7 | TRBD2 | NA | TRBV6-1
ASSFSNYGYT | TRBJ1-2 | NA | NA | TRBV28
ASSPVGVLNNEQF | TRBJ2-1 | NA | NA | TRBV7-2
ASSLPGGGAF | TRBJ1-1 | NA | NA | TRBV27
ASSQDTGSADTEAF | TRBJ1-1 | NA | NA | TRBV4-3
ASSEGAGEILNTGELF | TRBJ2-2 | NA | NA | TRBV13
ASSPLDRPYEQY | TRBJ2-7 | NA | NA | TRBV18
ASSSRGRSTDTQY | TRBJ2-3 | NA | NA | TRBV11-2
ASNHKKWGSWETQY | TRBJ2-5 | NA | NA | TRBV6-6
ASSLTPDTQY | TRBJ2-3 | NA | once | TRBV5-1
ASSQRRTDTEAF | TRBJ1-1 | NA | NA | TRBV11-3
ASSQGPWGRLSDRGLWTEAF | TRBJ1-1 | TRBD1 | NA | TRBV4-1